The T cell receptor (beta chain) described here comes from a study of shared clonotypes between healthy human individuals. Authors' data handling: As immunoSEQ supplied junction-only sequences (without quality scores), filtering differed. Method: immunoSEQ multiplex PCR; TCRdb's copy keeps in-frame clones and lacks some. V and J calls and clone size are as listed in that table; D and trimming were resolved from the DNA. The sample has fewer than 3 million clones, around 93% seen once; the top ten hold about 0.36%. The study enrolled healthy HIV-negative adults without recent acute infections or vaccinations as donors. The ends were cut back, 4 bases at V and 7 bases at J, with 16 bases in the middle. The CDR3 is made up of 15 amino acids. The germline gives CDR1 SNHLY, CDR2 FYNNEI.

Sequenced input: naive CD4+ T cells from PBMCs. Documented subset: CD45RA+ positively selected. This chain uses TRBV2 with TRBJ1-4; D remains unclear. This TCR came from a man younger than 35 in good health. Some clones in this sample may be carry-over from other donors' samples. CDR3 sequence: CASSAPHLTGEKLFF. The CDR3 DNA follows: TGTGCCAGCAGTGCACCCCACCTAACGGGTGAAAAACTGTTTTTT. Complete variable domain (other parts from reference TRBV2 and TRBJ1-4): EPEVTQTPSHQVTQMGQEVILRCVPISNHLYFYWYRQILGQKVEFLVSFYNNEISEKSEIFDDQFSVERPDGSNFTLKIRSTKLEDSAMYFCASSAPHLTGEKLFFGSGTQLSVL.